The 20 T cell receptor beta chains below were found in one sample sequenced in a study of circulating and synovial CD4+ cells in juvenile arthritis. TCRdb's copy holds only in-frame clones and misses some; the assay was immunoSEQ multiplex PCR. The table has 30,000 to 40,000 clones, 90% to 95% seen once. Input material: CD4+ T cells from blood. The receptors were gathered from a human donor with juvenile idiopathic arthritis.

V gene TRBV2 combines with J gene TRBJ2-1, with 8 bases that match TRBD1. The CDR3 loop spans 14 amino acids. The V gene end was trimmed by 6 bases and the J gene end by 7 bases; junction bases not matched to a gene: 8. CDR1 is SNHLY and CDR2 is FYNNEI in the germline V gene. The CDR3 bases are TGTGCCAGCAGGGAGCAGACAGGGGTTAATGAGCAGTTCTTC. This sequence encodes CASREQTGVNEQFF. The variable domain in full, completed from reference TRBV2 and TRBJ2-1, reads EPEVTQTPSHQVTQMGQEVILRCVPISNHLYFYWYRQILGQKVEFLVSFYNNEISEKSEIFDDQFSVERPDGSNFTLKIRSTKLEDSAMYFCASREQTGVNEQFFGPGTRLTVL.

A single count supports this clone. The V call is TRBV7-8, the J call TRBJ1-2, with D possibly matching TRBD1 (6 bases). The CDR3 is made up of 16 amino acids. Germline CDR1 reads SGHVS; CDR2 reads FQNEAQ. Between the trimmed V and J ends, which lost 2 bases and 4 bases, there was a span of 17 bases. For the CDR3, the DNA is TGTGCCAGCAGCTTAAATCCGGACAGTTCTCGCTATGGCTACACCTTC. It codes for CASSLNPDSSRYGYTF.

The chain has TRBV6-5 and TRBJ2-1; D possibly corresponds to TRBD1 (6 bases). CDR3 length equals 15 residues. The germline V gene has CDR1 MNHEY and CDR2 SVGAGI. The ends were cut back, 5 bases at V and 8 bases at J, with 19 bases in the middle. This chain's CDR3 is CASSDYQLGGHEQFF. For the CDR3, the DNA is TGTGCCAGCAGTGACTATCAGCTAGGGGGTCATGAGCAGTTCTTC.

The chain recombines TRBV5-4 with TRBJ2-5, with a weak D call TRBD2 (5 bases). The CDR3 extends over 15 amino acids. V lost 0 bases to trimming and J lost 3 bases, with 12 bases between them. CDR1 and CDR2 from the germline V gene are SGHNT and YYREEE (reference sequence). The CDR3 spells CASSLDTLVKETQYF. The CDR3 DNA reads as TGTGCCAGCAGCTTGGATACACTAGTCAAAGAGACCCAGTACTTC.

CDR3 residues: CASSGTGANTGELFF. The CDR3 DNA sequence: TGTGCCAGCAGTGGGACAGGGGCGAACACCGGGGAGCTGTTTTTT. The chain carries TRBV2 and TRBJ2-2; TRBD1 agrees at 9 bases. The CDR3 runs 15 residues. J gave up 0 bases and V 4 bases, and 0 bases lay outside the gene matches. Germline V gives CDR1 SNHLY, CDR2 FYNNEI.

In nucleotides, the CDR3 is TGTGCCAGCAGTTTAGGCCCCTTCGATACGCAGTATTTT. This translates into CASSLGPFDTQYF. The rearrangement links TRBV28 to TRBJ2-3; D not resolved. Germline V gene sequence: CDR1 MDHEN, CDR2 SYDVKM. This CDR3 is built from 13 residues. V lost 2 bases and J lost 6, with 9 bases in between.

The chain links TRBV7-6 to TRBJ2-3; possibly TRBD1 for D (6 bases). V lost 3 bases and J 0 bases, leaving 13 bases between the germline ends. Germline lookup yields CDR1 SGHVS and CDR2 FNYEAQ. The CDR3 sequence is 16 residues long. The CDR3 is CASSFGTSASTDTQYF. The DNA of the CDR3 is TGTGCCAGCAGCTTTGGGACATCAGCTAGCACAGATACGCAGTATTTT.

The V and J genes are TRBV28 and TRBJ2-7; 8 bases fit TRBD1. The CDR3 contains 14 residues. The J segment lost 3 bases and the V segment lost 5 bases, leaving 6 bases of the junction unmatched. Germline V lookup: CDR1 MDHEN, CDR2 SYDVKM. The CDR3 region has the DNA TGTGCCAGCAGTCGGACAGGGAGGATCTACGAGCAGTACTTC. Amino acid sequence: CASSRTGRIYEQYF.

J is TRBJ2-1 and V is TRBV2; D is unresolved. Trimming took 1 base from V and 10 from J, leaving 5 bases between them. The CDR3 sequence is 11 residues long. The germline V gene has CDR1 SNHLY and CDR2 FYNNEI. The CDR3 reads CASSEEQEQFF. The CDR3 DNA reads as TGTGCCAGCAGTGAAGAACAGGAGCAGTTCTTC.

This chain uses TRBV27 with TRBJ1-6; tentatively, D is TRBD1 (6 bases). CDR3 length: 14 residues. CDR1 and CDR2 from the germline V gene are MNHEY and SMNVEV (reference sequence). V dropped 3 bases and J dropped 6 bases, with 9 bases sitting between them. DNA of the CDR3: TGTGCCAGCAGTTTGGGACACCCTAATTCACCCCTCCACTTT. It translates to CASSLGHPNSPLHF.

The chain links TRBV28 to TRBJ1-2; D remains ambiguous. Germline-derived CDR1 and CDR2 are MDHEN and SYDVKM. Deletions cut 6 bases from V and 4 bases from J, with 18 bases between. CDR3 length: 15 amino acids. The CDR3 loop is CASRPGRVRSYGYTF. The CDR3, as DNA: TGTGCCAGCAGGCCGGGAAGGGTAAGGAGCTATGGCTACACCTTC.

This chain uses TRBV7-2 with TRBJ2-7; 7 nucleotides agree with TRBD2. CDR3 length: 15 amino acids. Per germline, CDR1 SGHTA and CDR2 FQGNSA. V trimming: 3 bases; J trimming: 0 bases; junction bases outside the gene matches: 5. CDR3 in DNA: TGTGCCAGCAGCTTGGTAGGACTAGGCTCCTACGAGCAGTACTTC. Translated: CASSLVGLGSYEQYF.

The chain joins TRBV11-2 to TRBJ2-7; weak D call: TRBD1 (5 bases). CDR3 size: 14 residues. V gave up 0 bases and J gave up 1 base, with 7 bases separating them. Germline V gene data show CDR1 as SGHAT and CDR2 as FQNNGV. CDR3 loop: CASSLDRQSYEQYF. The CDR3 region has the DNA TGTGCCAGCAGCTTAGATCGACAGTCCTACGAGCAGTACTTC. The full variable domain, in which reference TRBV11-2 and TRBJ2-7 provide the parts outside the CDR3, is EAGVAQSPRYKIIEKRQSVAFWCNPISGHATLYWYQQILGQGPKLLIQFQNNGVVDDSQLPKDRFSAERLKGVDSTLKIQPAKLEDSAVYLCASSLDRQSYEQYFGPGTRLTVT.

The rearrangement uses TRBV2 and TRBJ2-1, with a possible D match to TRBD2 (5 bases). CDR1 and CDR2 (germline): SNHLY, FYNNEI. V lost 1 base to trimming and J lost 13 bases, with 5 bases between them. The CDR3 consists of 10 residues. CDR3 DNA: TGTGCCAGCAGTGAAGGGACTCAGTTCTTC. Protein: CASSEGTQFF.

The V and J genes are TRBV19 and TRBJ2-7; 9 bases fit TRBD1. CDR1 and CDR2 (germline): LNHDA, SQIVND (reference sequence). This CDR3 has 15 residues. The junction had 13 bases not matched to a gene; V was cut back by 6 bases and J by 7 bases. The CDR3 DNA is TGTGCCAGTAGCCAAACCGGGACAGGGCGGGAAGAGCAGTACTTC. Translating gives CASSQTGTGREEQYF. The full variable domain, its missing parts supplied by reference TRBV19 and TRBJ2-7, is DGGITQSPKYLFRKEGQNVTLSCEQNLNHDAMYWYRQDPGQGLRLIYYSQIVNDFQKGDIAEGYSVSREKKESFPLTVTSAQKNPTAFYLCASSQTGTGREEQYFGPGTRLTVT.

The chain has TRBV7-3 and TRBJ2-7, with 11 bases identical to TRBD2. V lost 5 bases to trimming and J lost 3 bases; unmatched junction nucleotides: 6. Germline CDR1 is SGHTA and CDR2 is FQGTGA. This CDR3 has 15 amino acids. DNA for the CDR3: TGTGCCAGCAGCAAAATAGCGGGAGGGTACTACGAGCAGTACTTC. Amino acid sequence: CASSKIAGGYYEQYF.

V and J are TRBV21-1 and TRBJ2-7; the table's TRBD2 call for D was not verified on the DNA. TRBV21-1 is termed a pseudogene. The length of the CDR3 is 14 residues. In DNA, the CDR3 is TGTGCCAGCATCCTAAGGATTCCGGGGTACGAGCAGTACTTC. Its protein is CASILRIPGYEQYF.

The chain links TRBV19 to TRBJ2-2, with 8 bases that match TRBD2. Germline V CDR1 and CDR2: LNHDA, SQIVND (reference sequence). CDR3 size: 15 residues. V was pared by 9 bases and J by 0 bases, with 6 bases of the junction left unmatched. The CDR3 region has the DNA TGTGCCAGCCGGGGGGGGCAGACGAACACCGGGGAGCTGTTTTTT. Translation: CASRGGQTNTGELFF.

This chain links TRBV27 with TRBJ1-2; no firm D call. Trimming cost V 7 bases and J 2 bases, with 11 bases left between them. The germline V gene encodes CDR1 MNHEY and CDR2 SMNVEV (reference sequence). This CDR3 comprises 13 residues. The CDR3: CASKRSGNYGYTF. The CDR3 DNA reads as TGTGCCAGCAAACGTTCGGGGAACTATGGCTACACCTTC.

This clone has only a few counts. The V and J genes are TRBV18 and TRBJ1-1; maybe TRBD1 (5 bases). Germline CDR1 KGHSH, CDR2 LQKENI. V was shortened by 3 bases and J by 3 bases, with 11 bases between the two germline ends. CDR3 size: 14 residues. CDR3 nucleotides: TGTGCCAGCTCACCTTTGACAGTTGACACTGAAGCTTTCTTT. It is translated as CASSPLTVDTEAFF.